This T cell receptor beta chain was profiled in a study of blood T cell repertoires in COVID-19. A few counts support this clone. In the source study's methods: Estimation of nucleated cell counts relied on the amplification of reference gene primers. Sequencing was performed with immunoSEQ multiplex PCR; in TCRdb, only in-frame clones are kept and a portion is missing. The V and J calls and the clone size are those of that table, but D and trimming were determined from the DNA. The table includes around 13,000 clones, about four fifths detected once. Germline lookup yields CDR1 LNHDA and CDR2 SQIVND (reference sequence). V was pared by 9 bases and J by 5 bases, with 11 bases of the junction left unmatched. The CDR3 is made up of 14 amino acids.

What was sequenced was peripheral blood. This sequence joins TRBV19 and TRBJ2-7, with 9 bases that match TRBD1. The TCR was taken from a woman aged 55-70 years with acute or convalescent COVID-19. This CDR3 is CASSPGTGPHEQYF. CDR3 nucleotides: TGTGCCAGCAGCCCCGGGACAGGGCCCCACGAGCAGTACTTC.